The 20 T cell receptor beta chains given below trace back to one sample, sequenced in a study of cytomegalovirus exposure and HLA in healthy donors. The PCR ran on 60 Vbeta and 13 Jbeta primers. Here immunoSEQ multiplex PCR was the method, and the copy in TCRdb shows in-frame clones only, minus some. The top ten hold about 0.26% of the sample, which has more than 150,000 clones, approximately 88% seen once. Sequenced material: PBMCs. These receptors came from a boy aged 5 to 17 in good health and CMV-seronegative.

V and J are TRBV28 and TRBJ2-7; 13 positions match TRBD2. V trimming: 2 bases; J trimming: 5 bases; junction bases outside the gene matches: 6. Germline V lookup: CDR1 MDHEN, CDR2 SYDVKM. The CDR3 covers 16 residues. CDR3 region: CASSLGTSGIQDEQYF. The CDR3 DNA follows: TGTGCCAGCAGTTTAGGGACTAGCGGGATTCAAGACGAGCAGTACTTC. Together with reference TRBV28 and TRBJ2-7, the CDR3 gives the full variable domain: DVKVTQSSRYLVKRTGEKVFLECVQDMDHENMFWYRQDPGLGLRLIYFSYDVKMKEKGDIPEGYSVSREKKERFSLILESASTNQTSMYLCASSLGTSGIQDEQYFGPGTRLTVT.

For this clone: Other DNA sequences in the sample encode the same CDR3. The rearrangement links TRBV6-1 to TRBJ2-3, with 12 bases fitting TRBD2. J lost 4 bases, V lost 2 bases, and 1 base had no gene match. The CDR3 runs 15 residues. Germline V CDR1 and CDR2: MNHNS, SASEGT. Here the CDR3 reads CASSELAGGPDTQYF. CDR3 in DNA: TGTGCCAGCAGTGAACTAGCGGGAGGGCCAGATACGCAGTATTTT.

This clone came up once. V gene TRBV9 combines with J gene TRBJ2-5; 8 nucleotides match TRBD1. This CDR3 spans 14 amino acids. J gave up 1 base and V 1 base, and 0 bases lay outside the gene matches. From germline, CDR1 is SGDLS and CDR2 YYNGEE. For the CDR3, the DNA is TGTGCCAGCAGCGTACAGGGGGCCCAAGAGACCCAGTACTTC. It codes for CASSVQGAQETQYF.

A single count supports this clone. CDR3 sequence: CASTQGGRLAEAFF. Written as DNA, the CDR3 is TGTGCCAGCACCCAAGGGGGAAGGCTCGCTGAAGCTTTCTTT. The chain has TRBV7-2 and TRBJ1-1; possibly TRBD1 for D (6 bases). The ends were cut back, 7 bases at V and 6 bases at J, with 18 bases in the middle. Germline V gives CDR1 SGHTA, CDR2 FQGNSA. The CDR3 runs to 14 residues.

The gene calls are TRBV15 and TRBJ1-4, with 10 positions matching TRBD1. Per the germline V gene, CDR1 is LNHNV and CDR2 is YYDKDF (reference sequence). The ends lost 3 bases at V and 4 bases at J; junction bases unmatched: 17. CDR3 length equals 20 residues. CDR3 loop: CATSRAGQGPPININEKLFF. The CDR3 DNA follows: TGTGCCACCAGCAGGGCGGGACAGGGGCCTCCCATCAATATTAATGAAAAACTGTTTTTT.

The V and J genes are TRBV5-4 and TRBJ2-5; 10 positions agree with TRBD2. Per the germline V gene, CDR1 is SGHNT and CDR2 is YYREEE (reference sequence). The CDR3 is made up of 15 amino acids. The ends lost 3 bases at V and 5 bases at J; junction bases unmatched: 7. The CDR3 sequence is CASSSTSGNWETQYF. The CDR3 nucleotides read TGTGCCAGCAGCTCCACTAGCGGGAACTGGGAGACCCAGTACTTC.

The J gene is TRBJ1-4, the V gene TRBV11-2; no reliable D call. The CDR3 extends over 16 amino acids. Germline CDR1 is SGHAT and CDR2 is FQNNGV. Trimming pared 5 bases from V and 8 bases from J, leaving 21 bases between. As DNA, the CDR3 is TGTGCCAGCAGCCTGACACTAGGGTACGTCGGGGAAAAACTGTTTTTT. Translating it yields CASSLTLGYVGEKLFF.

V and J are TRBV2 and TRBJ2-7; TRBD1 matches at 9 bases. Germline CDR1 SNHLY, CDR2 FYNNEI. V lost 6 bases, J lost 3 bases, and 9 bases stayed unmatched. The CDR3 extends over 15 amino acids. CDR3 region: CASREGQGEHYEQYF. CDR3 bases: TGTGCCAGCAGGGAGGGACAGGGAGAACACTACGAGCAGTACTTC. Based on the CDR3 plus reference TRBV2 and TRBJ2-7, the full variable domain is EPEVTQTPSHQVTQMGQEVILRCVPISNHLYFYWYRQILGQKVEFLVSFYNNEISEKSEIFDDQFSVERPDGSNFTLKIRSTKLEDSAMYFCASREGQGEHYEQYFGPGTRLTVT.

V is TRBV9 and J is TRBJ2-1, with TRBD2 matching 7 bases. CDR1 is SGDLS and CDR2 is YYNGEE in the germline V gene. The CDR3 covers 15 residues. Trimming at V came to 6 bases and at J to 5 bases, leaving 11 bases not matched to a gene. The DNA of the CDR3 is TGTGCCAGCACCCGGGGGGACCTAACCCACAATGAGCAGTTCTTC. Amino acids: CASTRGDLTHNEQFF.

In the case of this clone: Other DNA variants within this sample encode the same CDR3. Here the CDR3 reads CASSLDRDYGYTF. The CDR3 DNA sequence: TGCGCCAGCAGCCTCGACAGGGACTATGGCTACACCTTC. The chain joins TRBV5-1 to TRBJ1-2; 7 bases fit TRBD1. The CDR3 sequence is 13 residues long. V shed 4 bases, J shed 3 bases, and the junction held 3 bases outside the gene matches. Looked up from germline, CDR1 is SGHRS and CDR2 is YFSETQ.

This clone came up once. The chain recombines TRBV30 with TRBJ1-2; D unclear. The V and J ends lost 3 bases and 4 bases respectively, with 24 bases between them. The CDR3 is 17 residues long. CDR1 and CDR2 (germline): GTSNPN, SVGIG (reference sequence). The CDR3 spells CAWSEVPGIRSSYGYTF. CDR3 bases: TGTGCCTGGAGCGAAGTGCCGGGAATCCGCTCATCCTATGGCTACACCTTC. The full variable domain, completed using reference TRBV30 and TRBJ1-2, is SQTIHQWPATLVQPVGSPLSLECTVEGTSNPNLYWYRQAAGRGLQLLFYSVGIGQISSEVPQNLSASRPQDRQFILSSKKLLLSDSGFYLCAWSEVPGIRSSYGYTFGSGTRLTVV.

This rearrangement joins TRBV28 to TRBJ1-1; a possible D gene is TRBD1 (5 bases). Trimming removed 6 bases from V and 1 base from J, with 12 bases in between. The length of the CDR3 is 14 residues. Germline V gene data show CDR1 as MDHEN and CDR2 as SYDVKM. CDR3 sequence reads: CASSPVGGNTEAFF. The CDR3 bases are TGTGCCAGCAGCCCAGTCGGGGGGAACACTGAAGCTTTCTTT.

V and J are TRBV19 and TRBJ1-1; 8 positions match TRBD1. There are 14 residues in the CDR3. CDR1 and CDR2 (germline): LNHDA, SQIVND (reference sequence). V dropped 6 bases and J dropped 1; count of bases not matched to a gene: 4. CDR3 coding DNA: TGTGCCAGTAGAGGGACAGGCCAGAACACTGAAGCTTTCTTT. As protein: CASRGTGQNTEAFF. Full variable domain (rest looked up from reference TRBV19 and TRBJ1-1): DGGITQSPKYLFRKEGQNVTLSCEQNLNHDAMYWYRQDPGQGLRLIYYSQIVNDFQKGDIAEGYSVSREKKESFPLTVTSAQKNPTAFYLCASRGTGQNTEAFFGQGTRLTVV.

This clone was seen only a few times. J is TRBJ1-1 and V is TRBV6-1; the D is unclear. Germline values: CDR1 MNHNS, CDR2 SASEGT. This CDR3 is built from 13 residues. The V end was cut by 0 bases, the J end by 11 bases, with 13 bases between. The CDR3 nucleotides read TGTGCCAGCAGTGAAGCAAGGCAGGCCGCGGCTTTCTTT. This translates into CASSEARQAAAFF.

In this sample, this clone turned up a few times. V gene TRBV6-5 combines with J gene TRBJ2-7; 10 bases agree with TRBD2. With 6 bases clipped from V and 7 bases from J, the junction kept 12 bases outside the gene matches. CDR1 and CDR2 from the germline V gene are MNHEY and SVGAGI. The CDR3 has 15 residues. The CDR3 nucleotides read TGTGCCAGCAGGGCTAGCGGGAGCCAAAGGGGGGAGCAGTACTTC. Translating it yields CASRASGSQRGEQYF.

The rearrangement joins TRBV7-4 to TRBJ1-1; D is unclear. CDR3 size: 18 residues. CDR1 is SGHVT, CDR2 SQSDAQ, per germline. V dropped 2 bases and J dropped 3 bases, with 22 bases sitting between them. As DNA, the CDR3 is TGTGCCAGCAGCTTATCCCAACCGCCGGGAACAAGGGACACTGAAGCTTTCTTT. Protein product: CASSLSQPPGTRDTEAFF.

The CDR3 sequence is CASSLLLRGGGNEQFF. The CDR3 region has the DNA TGTGCCAGCAGCTTACTGCTACGGGGCGGGGGGAATGAGCAGTTCTTC. This chain joins TRBV7-3 and TRBJ2-1; 8 nucleotides align to TRBD2. The CDR3 sequence is 16 residues long. Trimming cost V 2 bases and J 7 bases; bases outside gene matches: 10. CDR1 SGHTA and CDR2 FQGTGA come from the germline V gene.

This rearrangement joins TRBV6-5 to TRBJ1-1; 8 bases match TRBD1. Germline CDR1 is MNHEY and CDR2 is SVGAGI. CDR3 length: 13 residues. V lost 6 bases and J lost 5; bases outside the gene matches: 5. The CDR3: CASRGQGITEAFF. The CDR3 nucleotides read TGTGCCAGCAGAGGACAGGGTATAACTGAAGCTTTCTTT.

This clone has more than one count but fewer than ten. V gene TRBV30 combines with J gene TRBJ2-7, with TRBD2 matching over 7 bases. Losses at the gene ends were 0 bases for V and 4 bases for J; bases not matched to a gene: 0. The germline V gene encodes CDR1 GTSNPN and CDR2 SVGIG (reference sequence). The CDR3 extends over 12 amino acids. DNA of the CDR3: TGTGCCTGGAGTGTGGGGGGGTACGAGCAGTACTTC. Its protein product is CAWSVGGYEQYF. Variable domain in full (rest from reference TRBV30 and TRBJ2-7): SQTIHQWPATLVQPVGSPLSLECTVEGTSNPNLYWYRQAAGRGLQLLFYSVGIGQISSEVPQNLSASRPQDRQFILSSKKLLLSDSGFYLCAWSVGGYEQYFGPGTRLTVT.

The V call is TRBV6-5, the J call TRBJ2-3; a weak D match, TRBD2 (5 bases). The CDR3 contains 12 residues. Trimming shortened V by 7 bases and J by 4 bases, and 9 bases separated the two germline ends. Germline V gene lookup returns CDR1 MNHEY and CDR2 SVGAGI. The CDR3: CASITLADTQYF. The CDR3 region has the DNA TGTGCCAGCATTACACTAGCAGATACGCAGTATTTT.